This TCR beta chain was profiled in a study of blood T cell repertoires in COVID-19. The overall study: COVID-19 samples collected from the United States, Italy and Spain covered acute and convalescent phases. T cells, B-cell-depleted T cells, or PBMCs provided the cDNA or gDNA that served as material.

This clone appeared once. As originally analysed: Amplifying reference gene primers gave estimates of nucleated cell counts. This table comes from immunoSEQ multiplex PCR, and its TCRdb copy is limited to in-frame clones, with some not included. Clonal size and the V and J genes are those of that table, whereas D and trimming came from the DNA. The sample carries roughly 70,000 clones, 73% recorded once. Trimming pared 5 bases from V and 6 bases from J, leaving 12 bases between. The CDR3 covers 13 residues. CDR1 is SGHTA and CDR2 is FQGTGA in the germline V gene. V and J are TRBV7-3 and TRBJ2-3, with D perhaps matching TRBD2 (5 bases). The TCR sequence derives from a man between 60 and 75 years old with acute or convalescent COVID-19. The sample consisted of peripheral blood. CDR3 amino acids: CASSLALGDTQYF. CDR3 coding DNA: TGTGCCAGCAGCCTAGCACTGGGGGATACGCAGTATTTT.